This T cell receptor (beta chain) was obtained from a study of metastatic and nonmetastatic thyroid tumors. Overall study results and limits: Reportedly, malignant thyroid tumors had significantly higher TCR beta diversity than benign nodules, in blood and tumor.

This clone was found many times. Its target is not known. No patient had received any treatment before thyroid surgery. The germline CDR1 and CDR2 sequences are SGHDT and YYEEEE. The CDR3 contains 15 residues. With V trimmed by 0 bases and J by 3 bases, 4 bases remained unmatched. TCRdb re-processed the PCR reads through MiXCR. The data hold 25,000 to 35,000 clones, with 4% observed a single time. V gene TRBV5-6 combines with J gene TRBJ2-7; 9 positions match TRBD2. The clonotype was recovered from a female donor with papillary thyroid cancer or a benign thyroid nodule (not recorded which). Some clones in this sample may be carry-over from other donors' samples. Specimen: blood. CDR3 bases: TGTGCCAGCAGCTTGGCCGGTAGCGGGAGCTACGAGCAGTACTTC. This sequence encodes CASSLAGSGSYEQYF. Full variable domain (remainder filled in from reference TRBV5-6 and TRBJ2-7): DAGVTQSPTHLIKTRGQQVTLRCSPKSGHDTVSWYQQALGQGPQFIFQYYEEEERQRGNFPDRFSGHQFPNYSSELNVNALLLGDSALYLCASSLAGSGSYEQYFGPGTRLTVT.